Listed here are 27 T cell receptor beta chains from one sample, sequenced in a study of T cell responses to AZD1222 COVID-19 vaccine. The data were produced by immunoSEQ multiplex PCR, yet TCRdb's version contains in-frame clones alone and is incomplete. The table includes 90,000 to 120,000 clones, 85% to 90% detected once. This specimen was peripheral blood, taken on day 0 of AZD1222 vaccination. All receptors come from an adult in good health.

The V gene is TRBV9, the J gene TRBJ1-2; no reliable D call. This CDR3 region has 14 residues. Trimming pared 4 bases from V and 6 bases from J, leaving 16 bases between. Per the germline V gene, CDR1 is SGDLS and CDR2 is YYNGEE. The CDR3 sequence: CASSSQRSFDGYTF. DNA for the CDR3: TGTGCCAGCAGCTCTCAGAGGAGCTTCGATGGCTACACCTTC. The full variable domain, its missing parts supplied by reference TRBV9 and TRBJ1-2, is DSGVTQTPKHLITATGQRVTLRCSPRSGDLSVYWYQQSLDQGLQFLIQYYNGEERAKGNILERFSAQQFPDLHSELNLSSLELGDSALYFCASSSQRSFDGYTFGSGTRLTVV.

This clone was counted once. Additional DNA sequences in this sample encode the identical CDR3. The chain links TRBV7-9 to TRBJ1-2, with D unresolved. With 1 base removed from V and 4 bases from J, the gap between germline ends came to 13 bases. Per germline, CDR1 SEHNR and CDR2 FQNEAQ (reference sequence). This CDR3 comprises 15 residues. CDR3 loop: CASSLVRGGGYGYTF. In nucleotides, the CDR3 is TGTGCCAGCAGCTTAGTCCGGGGTGGTGGCTATGGCTACACCTTC. The full variable domain, its missing parts supplied by reference TRBV7-9 and TRBJ1-2, is DTGVSQNPRHKITKRGQNVTFRCDPISEHNRLYWYRQTLGQGPEFLTYFQNEAQLEKSRLLSDRFSAERPKGSFSTLEIQRTEQGDSAMYLCASSLVRGGGYGYTFGSGTRLTVV.

A few counts support this clone. The CDR3 spells CASIGHDRLGTHEQYF. CDR3 nucleotide sequence: TGTGCCAGCATCGGGCACGATCGTCTAGGAACCCACGAGCAGTACTTC. The chain is built from TRBV28 and TRBJ2-7; D is ambiguous. CDR1 and CDR2 (germline): MDHEN, SYDVKM. Trimming left V 7 bases short and J 5 bases short, with 24 bases between. The CDR3 spans 16 residues.

This chain joins TRBV27 and TRBJ1-3; the D is unclear. Germline V lookup: CDR1 MNHEY, CDR2 SMNVEV (reference sequence). The V and J ends lost 4 bases and 3 bases respectively, with 13 bases between them. The CDR3 contains 15 residues. The CDR3 nucleotides are TGTGCCAGCAGTTCATACCAGGAGGGTGGAAACACCATATATTTT. It specifies CASSSYQEGGNTIYF.

The chain employs TRBV11-2 and TRBJ1-1; unclear D gene. Germline-derived CDR1 and CDR2 are SGHAT and FQNNGV. V was cut by 5 bases and J by 10 bases, with 17 bases left in between. The length of the CDR3 is 13 residues. DNA of the CDR3: TGTGCCAGCAGCCCCCGACGTGAAGGTTCAGCTTTCTTT. Amino acids: CASSPRREGSAFF. Complete variable domain (other parts from reference TRBV11-2 and TRBJ1-1): EAGVAQSPRYKIIEKRQSVAFWCNPISGHATLYWYQQILGQGPKLLIQFQNNGVVDDSQLPKDRFSAERLKGVDSTLKIQPAKLEDSAVYLCASSPRREGSAFFGQGTRLTVV.

This rearrangement joins TRBV9 to TRBJ2-2, with a weak D call TRBD2 (6 bases). CDR3 length equals 16 residues. Germline V gene data show CDR1 as SGDLS and CDR2 as YYNGEE. Trimming pared 3 bases from V and 2 bases from J, leaving 14 bases between. In DNA, the CDR3 is TGTGCCAGCAGCGGTCTCCGGGACTTAAACACCGGGGAGCTGTTTTTT. This gives the protein CASSGLRDLNTGELFF.

J is TRBJ2-7 and V is TRBV7-8; D gene ambiguous. Germline V CDR1 and CDR2: SGHVS, FQNEAQ. The CDR3 runs 11 residues. The V gene lost 5 bases and the J gene lost 3 bases, with 5 bases spanning the gap. The CDR3 region has the DNA TGTGCCAGCAGCGGATACTACGAGCAGTACTTC. As protein: CASSGYYEQYF.

The count of this clone is one. V gene TRBV5-1 combines with J gene TRBJ1-1, with D possibly TRBD1 on 6 matching bases. V was clipped by 2 bases and J by 4 bases, with 15 bases between them. This CDR3 region has 15 residues. In germline, CDR1 is SGHRS, CDR2 YFSETQ. The CDR3: CASSLQQGLGTEAFF. CDR3 nucleotide sequence: TGCGCCAGCAGCTTACAACAGGGACTCGGCACTGAAGCTTTCTTT.

This clone has just a few counts. V gene TRBV14 combines with J gene TRBJ1-6; perhaps TRBD1 as D (5 bases). V lost 5 bases to trimming and J lost 3 bases, with 11 bases between them. The CDR3 spans 15 residues. Germline V lookup: CDR1 SGHDN, CDR2 FVKESK. CDR3 loop: CASSTGADYNSPLHF. For the CDR3, the DNA is TGTGCCAGCAGCACAGGAGCTGACTATAATTCACCCCTCCACTTT. Combining the CDR3 with reference TRBV14 and TRBJ1-6 gives the whole variable domain EAGVTQFPSHSVIEKGQTVTLRCDPISGHDNLYWYRRVMGKEIKFLLHFVKESKQDESGMPNNRFLAERTGGTYSTLKVQPAELEDSGVYFCASSTGADYNSPLHFGNGTRLTVT.

The gene calls are TRBV7-8 and TRBJ1-1; D remains ambiguous. Germline V CDR1 and CDR2: SGHVS, FQNEAQ. The CDR3 contains 13 residues. V was shortened by 5 bases and J by 3 bases, with 10 bases between the two germline ends. The CDR3 loop is CASSPSRDTEAFF. Written as DNA, the CDR3 is TGTGCCAGCAGCCCCTCACGGGACACTGAAGCTTTCTTT.

The CDR3 sequence: CASSQEGGAQETQYF. CDR3 in DNA: TGTGCCAGCAGCCAGGAGGGCGGAGCACAAGAGACCCAGTACTTC. The V call is TRBV4-2, the J call TRBJ2-5; a weak D match, TRBD2 (6 bases). Trimming shortened V by 3 bases and J by 2 bases, and 13 bases separated the two germline ends. The CDR3 is 15 amino acids. Germline V gives CDR1 LGHNA, CDR2 YNFKEQ.

CDR3 amino acids: CASSPRDIQYF. CDR3 sequence (DNA): TGTGCCAGCTCACCGAGGGACATTCAGTACTTC. The chain uses TRBV18 and TRBJ2-4; possibly TRBD2 for D (5 bases). Trimming removed 3 bases from V and 8 bases from J, with 5 bases in between. The CDR3 contains 11 residues. From germline, CDR1 is KGHSH and CDR2 LQKENI.

The sample holds a few counts of this clone. This sequence joins TRBV5-4 and TRBJ1-1, with a weak D call TRBD1 (5 bases). The CDR3 covers 15 residues. With 2 bases removed from V and 4 bases from J, the gap between germline ends came to 15 bases. CDR1 is SGHNT and CDR2 is YYREEE in the germline V gene (reference sequence). CDR3: CASSFDGRVGTEAFF. The CDR3 DNA is TGTGCCAGCAGCTTCGACGGCAGGGTGGGCACTGAAGCTTTCTTT.

The CDR3 bases are TGTGCCAGCAGCTGGGCCGGGGGAAATCAGCCCCAGCATTTT. This translates into CASSWAGGNQPQHF. V and J are TRBV28 and TRBJ1-5; a weak D match, TRBD1 (5 bases). CDR3 length equals 14 residues. The germline V gene has CDR1 MDHEN and CDR2 SYDVKM. The V and J ends lost 6 bases and 4 bases respectively, with 13 bases between them.

V and J are TRBV28 and TRBJ1-4; D is perhaps TRBD1 (5 bases). The germline gives CDR1 MDHEN, CDR2 SYDVKM. V was cut by 4 bases and J by 3 bases, with 12 bases left in between. The CDR3 runs 15 residues. The DNA for the CDR3 is TGTGCCAGCAGTTCCCCGGCAGGGCCTAATGAAAAACTGTTTTTT. This encodes CASSSPAGPNEKLFF.

V and J are TRBV19 and TRBJ2-7; the D gene could be TRBD1 or TRBD2 (5 bases each). Trimming removed 5 bases from V and 9 bases from J, with 23 bases in between. From germline, CDR1 is LNHDA and CDR2 SQIVND (reference sequence). The CDR3 has 15 amino acids. CDR3 in DNA: TGTGCCAGTAGTGCCGGGACCGACTTTGCGCGTGGGCAGTACTTC. Translated, it gives CASSAGTDFARGQYF.

The chain is built from TRBV19 and TRBJ2-5; D is uncertain. This CDR3 is 17 amino acids long. Deletions cut 6 bases from V and 0 bases from J, with 20 bases between. Germline CDR1 LNHDA, CDR2 SQIVND (reference sequence). CDR3 residues: CASRVAATPLYQETQYF. CDR3 bases: TGTGCCAGTAGGGTGGCGGCCACGCCTTTATACCAAGAGACCCAGTACTTC.

V is TRBV27 and J is TRBJ2-6; a possible D gene is TRBD1 (6 bases). The V end lost 8 bases, the J end lost 4 bases, and 36 bases lay between the germline ends. The germline V gene encodes CDR1 MNHEY and CDR2 SMNVEV (reference sequence). The CDR3 has 22 amino acids. The CDR3 nucleotides read TGTGCCAGCCTTGTGGGGGTTTGGGGGCAGTCGTGGTGGGCCTCGGGGGCCAACGTCCTGACTTTC. Protein product: CASLVGVWGQSWWASGANVLTF.

The chain recombines TRBV3-1 (or the pseudogene TRBV3-2) with TRBJ2-2; D is undetermined. Germline V lookup: CDR1 LGHDT, CDR2 YNNKEL (reference sequence). The CDR3 loop spans 16 amino acids. The ends were cut back, 0 bases at V and 2 bases at J, with 10 bases in the middle. The CDR3 DNA reads as TGTGCCAGCAGCCAAGACACGGGCCTAAACACCGGGGAGCTGTTTTTT. It translates to CASSQDTGLNTGELFF.

The chain combines TRBV7-9 with TRBJ1-3, with TRBD1 identical over 7 bases. The length of the CDR3 is 14 residues. With V trimmed by 6 bases and J by 0 bases, 2 bases remained unmatched. Looked up from germline, CDR1 is SEHNR and CDR2 is FQNEAQ (reference sequence). CDR3 sequence reads: CASRGTASGNTIYF. For the CDR3, the DNA is TGTGCCAGCAGAGGGACAGCCTCTGGAAACACCATATATTTT.

This chain uses TRBV5-1 with TRBJ2-1; TRBD2 matches 8 bases. CDR1 is SGHRS and CDR2 is YFSETQ in the germline V gene. The CDR3 contains 17 residues. Germline trimming cut 2 bases from V and 7 bases from J; bases unmatched to any gene: 14. CDR3 sequence: CASSFPNSGKIVNEQFF. For the CDR3, the DNA is TGCGCCAGCAGCTTCCCTAATAGCGGGAAGATTGTTAATGAGCAGTTCTTC.

The chain joins TRBV18 to TRBJ1-2, with 8 bases matching TRBD1. V lost 0 bases, J lost 8 bases, and 5 bases stayed unmatched. The length of the CDR3 is 14 residues. Germline V gene sequence: CDR1 KGHSH, CDR2 LQKENI. CDR3 sequence: CASSPPDRAAGYTF. Here the CDR3 DNA reads TGTGCCAGCTCACCACCGGACAGGGCTGCCGGCTACACCTTC. The full variable domain, completed using reference TRBV18 and TRBJ1-2, is NAGVMQNPRHLVRRRGQEARLRCSPMKGHSHVYWYRQLPEEGLKFMVYLQKENIIDESGMPKERFSAEFPKEGPSILRIQQVVRGDSAAYFCASSPPDRAAGYTFGSGTRLTVV.

Only a few counts were recorded for this clone. The V and J genes are TRBV7-9 and TRBJ2-6; no clear D. V lost 2 bases to trimming and J lost 0 bases, with 5 bases between them. Germline V gene sequence: CDR1 SEHNR, CDR2 FQNEAQ (reference sequence). The CDR3 is made up of 15 amino acids. In DNA form, the CDR3 reads TGTGCCAGCAGCTTATATTCCTCTGGGGCCAACGTCCTGACTTTC. Translation gives CASSLYSSGANVLTF.

This clone was counted a single time. The J gene is TRBJ1-3, the V gene TRBV6-5; maybe TRBD1 (5 bases). The CDR3 totals 15 residues. Germline assignment: CDR1 MNHEY and CDR2 SVGAGI. V lost 6 bases and J 8 bases, leaving 20 bases between the germline ends. The DNA of the CDR3 is TGTGCCAGCAGAAATGGGGCAGGTAGTCGGGACACCATATATTTT. Amino acids: CASRNGAGSRDTIYF.

The chain recombines TRBV29-1 with TRBJ1-1; 7 nucleotides align to TRBD1. CDR1 and CDR2 from the germline V gene are SQVTM and ANQGSEA. The junction had 8 bases not matched to a gene; V was cut back by 2 bases and J by 5 bases. This CDR3 has 14 amino acids. CDR3: CSVERRGLGTEAFF. The CDR3 region has the DNA TGCAGCGTTGAAAGGAGGGGGCTAGGAACTGAAGCTTTCTTT. The variable domain in full, with the rest retrieved from reference TRBV29-1 and TRBJ1-1, is SAVISQKPSRDICQRGTSLTIQCQVDSQVTMMFWYRQQPGQSLTLIATANQGSEATYESGFVIDKFPISRPNLTFSTLTVSNMSPEDSSIYLCSVERRGLGTEAFFGQGTRLTVV.

The V and J genes are TRBV19 and TRBJ1-4, with 9 bases identical to TRBD1. There are 15 residues in the CDR3. V lost 4 bases to trimming and J lost 8 bases; unmatched junction nucleotides: 8. Germline loops: CDR1 LNHDA, CDR2 SQIVND (reference sequence). The CDR3 DNA sequence: TGTGCCAGTAGTACGTGGGACAGGGCAGGGGAAAAACTGTTTTTT. Protein sequence: CASSTWDRAGEKLFF.

For this clone: Distinct nucleotide sequences in the sample also encode this CDR3. The J gene is TRBJ2-2, the V gene TRBV24-1; the D is unclear. CDR1 is KGHDR, CDR2 SFDVKD, per germline. The CDR3 length is 13 residues. Trimming took 5 bases from V and 1 from J, leaving 4 bases between them. CDR3 sequence: CATSGRNTGELFF. Written as DNA, the CDR3 is TGTGCCACCAGTGGAAGGAACACCGGGGAGCTGTTTTTT.